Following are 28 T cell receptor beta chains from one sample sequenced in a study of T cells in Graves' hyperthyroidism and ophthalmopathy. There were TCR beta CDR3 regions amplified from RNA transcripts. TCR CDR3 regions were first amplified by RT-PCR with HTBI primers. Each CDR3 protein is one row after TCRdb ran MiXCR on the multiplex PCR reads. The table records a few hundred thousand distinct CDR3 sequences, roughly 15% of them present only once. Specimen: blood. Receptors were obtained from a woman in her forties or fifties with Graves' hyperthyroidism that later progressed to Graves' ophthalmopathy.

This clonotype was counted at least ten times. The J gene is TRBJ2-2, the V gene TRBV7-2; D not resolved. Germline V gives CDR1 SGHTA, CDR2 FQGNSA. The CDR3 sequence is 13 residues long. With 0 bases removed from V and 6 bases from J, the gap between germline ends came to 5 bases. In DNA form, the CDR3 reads TGTGCCAGCAGCTTAGCCCTCCCCGGGGAGCTGTTTTTT. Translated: CASSLALPGELFF.

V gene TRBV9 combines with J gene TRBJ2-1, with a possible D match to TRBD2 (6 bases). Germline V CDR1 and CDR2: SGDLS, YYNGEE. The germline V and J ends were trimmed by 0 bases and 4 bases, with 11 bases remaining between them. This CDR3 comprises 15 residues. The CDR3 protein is CASSVGGERYNEQFF. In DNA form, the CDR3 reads TGTGCCAGCAGCGTAGGGGGGGAACGGTACAATGAGCAGTTCTTC.

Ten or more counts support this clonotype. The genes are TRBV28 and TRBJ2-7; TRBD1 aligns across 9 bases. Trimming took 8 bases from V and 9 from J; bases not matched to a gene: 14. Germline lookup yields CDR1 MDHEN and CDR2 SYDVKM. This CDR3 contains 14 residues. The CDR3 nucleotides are TGTGCCAGCCGTAGTCCGGGACAGGGACAACGGCAGTACTTC. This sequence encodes CASRSPGQGQRQYF.

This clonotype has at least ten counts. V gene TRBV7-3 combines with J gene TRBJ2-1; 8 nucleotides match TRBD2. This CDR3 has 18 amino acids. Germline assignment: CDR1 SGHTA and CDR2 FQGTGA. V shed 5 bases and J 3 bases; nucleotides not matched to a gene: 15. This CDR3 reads CASSPPPGTSSIYNEQFF. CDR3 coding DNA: TGTGCCAGCAGCCCCCCCCCCGGGACTAGTAGTATCTACAATGAGCAGTTCTTC.

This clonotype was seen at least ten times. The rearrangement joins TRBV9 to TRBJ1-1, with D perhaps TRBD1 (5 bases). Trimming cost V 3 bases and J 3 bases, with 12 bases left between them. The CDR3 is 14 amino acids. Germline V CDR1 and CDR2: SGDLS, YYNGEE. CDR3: CASSAFQGDTEAFF. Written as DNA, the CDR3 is TGTGCCAGCAGCGCTTTTCAGGGTGACACTGAAGCTTTCTTT.

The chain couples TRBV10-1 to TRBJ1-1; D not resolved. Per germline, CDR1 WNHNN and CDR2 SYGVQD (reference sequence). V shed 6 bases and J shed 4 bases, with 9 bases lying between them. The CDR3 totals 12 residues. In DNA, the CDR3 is TGCGCCAGCAGCGGGGATGTCACTGAAGCTTTCTTT. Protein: CASSGDVTEAFF.

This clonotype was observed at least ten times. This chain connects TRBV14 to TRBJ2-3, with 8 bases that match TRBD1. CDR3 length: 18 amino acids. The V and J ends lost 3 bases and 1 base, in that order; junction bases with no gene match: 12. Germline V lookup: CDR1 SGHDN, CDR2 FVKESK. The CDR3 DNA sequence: TGTGCCAGCAGCCAGCCGGACAGGGTATTGTTCGGCACAGATACGCAGTATTTT. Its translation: CASSQPDRVLFGTDTQYF.

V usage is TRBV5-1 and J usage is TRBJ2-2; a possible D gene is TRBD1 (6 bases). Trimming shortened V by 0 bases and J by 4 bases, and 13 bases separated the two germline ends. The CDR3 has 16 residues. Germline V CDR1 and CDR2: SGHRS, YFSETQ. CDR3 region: CASSLEAGVATGELFF. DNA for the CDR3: TGCGCCAGCAGCTTGGAGGCAGGGGTGGCCACCGGGGAGCTGTTTTTT.

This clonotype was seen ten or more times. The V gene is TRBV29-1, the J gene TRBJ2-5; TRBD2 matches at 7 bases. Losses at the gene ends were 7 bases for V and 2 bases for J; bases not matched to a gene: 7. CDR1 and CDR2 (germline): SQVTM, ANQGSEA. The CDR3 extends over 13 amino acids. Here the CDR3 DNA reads TGCAGCGGCTGGGGGGGGATACAAGAGACCCAGTACTTC. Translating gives CSGWGGIQETQYF.

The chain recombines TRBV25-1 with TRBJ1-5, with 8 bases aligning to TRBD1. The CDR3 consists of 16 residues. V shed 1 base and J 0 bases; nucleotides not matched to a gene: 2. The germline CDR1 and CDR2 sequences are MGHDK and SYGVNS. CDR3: CASSESGQGSNQPQHF. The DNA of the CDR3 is TGTGCCAGCAGTGAATCCGGACAGGGTAGCAATCAGCCCCAGCATTTT.

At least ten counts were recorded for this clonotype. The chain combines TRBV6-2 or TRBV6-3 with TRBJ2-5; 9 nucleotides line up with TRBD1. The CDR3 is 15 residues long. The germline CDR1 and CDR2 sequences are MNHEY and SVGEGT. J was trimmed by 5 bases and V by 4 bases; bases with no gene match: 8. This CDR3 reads CASSWGGTGHETQYF. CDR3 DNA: TGTGCCAGCAGTTGGGGCGGGACAGGGCATGAGACCCAGTACTTC.

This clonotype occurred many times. The CDR3 sequence is CASSAGRLLTDTQYF. The CDR3 DNA is TGTGCCAGCAGCGCCGGGAGACTTCTCACAGATACGCAGTATTTT. The chain couples TRBV7-8 to TRBJ2-3; tentative D call: TRBD2 (6 bases). CDR1 is SGHVS and CDR2 is FQNEAQ in the germline V gene. Trimming stripped 5 bases from V and 2 bases from J, with 14 bases between. The CDR3 loop spans 15 amino acids.

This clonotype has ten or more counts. CDR3 residues: CASSFFRRGGGGGTYEQYF. CDR3 bases: TGTGCCAGCAGTTTCTTCCGTCGGGGCGGAGGGGGCGGAACCTACGAGCAGTACTTC. The V gene is TRBV28, the J gene TRBJ2-7, with a possible D match to TRBD1 (7 bases). Trimming took off 3 bases at V and 2 bases at J, with 26 bases between the two ends. CDR1 is MDHEN, CDR2 SYDVKM, per germline. The CDR3 runs to 19 residues.

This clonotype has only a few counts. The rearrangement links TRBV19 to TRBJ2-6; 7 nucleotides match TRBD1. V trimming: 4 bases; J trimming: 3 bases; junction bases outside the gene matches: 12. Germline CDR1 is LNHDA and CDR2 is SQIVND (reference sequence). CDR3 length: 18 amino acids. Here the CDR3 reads CASSNRQGLRVGANVLTF. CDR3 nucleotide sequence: TGTGCCAGTAGTAACCGACAGGGCCTACGGGTTGGGGCCAACGTCCTGACTTTC.

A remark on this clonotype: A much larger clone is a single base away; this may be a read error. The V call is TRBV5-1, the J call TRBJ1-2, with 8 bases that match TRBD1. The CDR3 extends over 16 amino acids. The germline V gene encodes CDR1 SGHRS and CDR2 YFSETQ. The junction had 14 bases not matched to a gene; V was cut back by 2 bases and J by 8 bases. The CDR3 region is CASSFAGTGDGDGYTF. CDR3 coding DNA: TGCGCCAGCAGCTTCGCCGGGACAGGTGACGGGGACGGCTACACCTTC.

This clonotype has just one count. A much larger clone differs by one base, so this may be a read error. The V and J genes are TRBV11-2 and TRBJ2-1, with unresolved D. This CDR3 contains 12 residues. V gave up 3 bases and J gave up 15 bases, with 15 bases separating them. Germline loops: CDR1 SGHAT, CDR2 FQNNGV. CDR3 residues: CASSFDPAGLFF. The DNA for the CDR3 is TGTGCCAGCAGCTTCGACCCTGCTGGCCTGTTCTTC.

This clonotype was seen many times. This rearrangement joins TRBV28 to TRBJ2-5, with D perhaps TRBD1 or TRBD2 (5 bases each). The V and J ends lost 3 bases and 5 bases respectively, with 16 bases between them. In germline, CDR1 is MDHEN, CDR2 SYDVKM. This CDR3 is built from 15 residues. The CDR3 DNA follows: TGTGCCAGCAGTTTCCCGGCCCAAGGGGAGGAGACCCAGTACTTC. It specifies CASSFPAQGEETQYF.

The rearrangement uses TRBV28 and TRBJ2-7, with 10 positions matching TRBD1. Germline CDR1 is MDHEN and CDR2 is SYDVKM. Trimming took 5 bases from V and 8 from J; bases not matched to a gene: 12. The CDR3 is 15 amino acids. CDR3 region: CASSPAGTGDFQQYF. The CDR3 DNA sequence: TGTGCCAGCAGTCCCGCCGGGACAGGGGACTTTCAGCAGTACTTC.

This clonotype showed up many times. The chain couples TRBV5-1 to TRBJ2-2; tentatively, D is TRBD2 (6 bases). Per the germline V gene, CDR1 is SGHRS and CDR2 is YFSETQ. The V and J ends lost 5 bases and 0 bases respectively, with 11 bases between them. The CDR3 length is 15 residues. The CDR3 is CASRFGTPNTGELFF. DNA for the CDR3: TGCGCCAGCAGATTCGGGACTCCGAACACCGGGGAGCTGTTTTTT.

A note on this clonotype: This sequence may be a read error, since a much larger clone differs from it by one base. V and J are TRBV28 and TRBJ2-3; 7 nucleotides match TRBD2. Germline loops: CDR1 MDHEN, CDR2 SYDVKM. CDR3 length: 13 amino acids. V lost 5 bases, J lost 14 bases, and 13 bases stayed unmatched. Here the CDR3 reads CASSSGTTEERYF. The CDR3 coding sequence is TGTGCCAGCAGTAGCGGGACTACCGAGGAACGGTATTTT.

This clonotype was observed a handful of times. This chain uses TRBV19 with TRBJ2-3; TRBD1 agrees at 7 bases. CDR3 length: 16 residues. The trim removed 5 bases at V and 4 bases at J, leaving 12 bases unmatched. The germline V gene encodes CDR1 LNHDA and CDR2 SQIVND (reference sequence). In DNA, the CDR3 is TGTGCCAGTAGTGCGAACCGGGACAGCCGAGCAGATACGCAGTATTTT. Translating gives CASSANRDSRADTQYF. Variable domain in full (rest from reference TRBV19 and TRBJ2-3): DGGITQSPKYLFRKEGQNVTLSCEQNLNHDAMYWYRQDPGQGLRLIYYSQIVNDFQKGDIAEGYSVSREKKESFPLTVTSAQKNPTAFYLCASSANRDSRADTQYFGPGTRLTVL.

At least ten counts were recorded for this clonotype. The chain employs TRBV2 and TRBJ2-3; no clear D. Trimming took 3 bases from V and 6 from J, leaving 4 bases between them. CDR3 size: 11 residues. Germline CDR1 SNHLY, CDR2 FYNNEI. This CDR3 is CASSELDTQYF. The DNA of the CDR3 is TGTGCCAGCAGTGAGCTGGATACGCAGTATTTT.

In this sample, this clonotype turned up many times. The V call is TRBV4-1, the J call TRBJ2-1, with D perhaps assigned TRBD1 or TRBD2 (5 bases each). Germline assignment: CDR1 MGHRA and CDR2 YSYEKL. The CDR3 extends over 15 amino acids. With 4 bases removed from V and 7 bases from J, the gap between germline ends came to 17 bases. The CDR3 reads CASSPGQWRTNEQFF. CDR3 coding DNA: TGCGCCAGCAGCCCCGGACAATGGAGGACGAATGAGCAGTTCTTC.

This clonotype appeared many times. Written as DNA, the CDR3 is TGTGCCAGCAGCTTTCGACTAGCGGATGAAGAGACCCAGTACTTC. This codes for CASSFRLADEETQYF. This chain connects TRBV11-2 to TRBJ2-5; the match to TRBD2 covers 9 bases. V lost 3 bases, J lost 3 bases, and 5 bases stayed unmatched. This CDR3 has 15 amino acids. The V gene's germline CDR1 is SGHAT and CDR2 FQNNGV.

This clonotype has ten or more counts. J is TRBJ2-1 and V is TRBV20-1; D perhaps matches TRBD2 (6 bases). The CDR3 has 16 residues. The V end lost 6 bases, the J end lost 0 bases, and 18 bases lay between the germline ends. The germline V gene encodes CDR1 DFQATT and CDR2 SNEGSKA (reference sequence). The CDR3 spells CSAIPGLADSYNEQFF. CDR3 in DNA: TGCAGTGCAATCCCGGGACTTGCGGACTCCTACAATGAGCAGTTCTTC.

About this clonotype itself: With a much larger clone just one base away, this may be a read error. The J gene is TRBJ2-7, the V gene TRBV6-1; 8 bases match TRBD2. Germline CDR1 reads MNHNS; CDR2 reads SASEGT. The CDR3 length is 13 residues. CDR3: CGSTRLALDEQYF. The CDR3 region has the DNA TGTGGCAGCACCAGACTAGCGCTCGACGAGCAGTACTTC.

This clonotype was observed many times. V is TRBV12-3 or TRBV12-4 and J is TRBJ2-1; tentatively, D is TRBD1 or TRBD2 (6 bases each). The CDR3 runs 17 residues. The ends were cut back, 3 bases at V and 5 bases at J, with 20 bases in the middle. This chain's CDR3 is CASSFPPGAGGNNEQFF. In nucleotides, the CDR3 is TGTGCCAGCAGTTTCCCCCCGGGGGCGGGCGGTAACAATGAGCAGTTCTTC.

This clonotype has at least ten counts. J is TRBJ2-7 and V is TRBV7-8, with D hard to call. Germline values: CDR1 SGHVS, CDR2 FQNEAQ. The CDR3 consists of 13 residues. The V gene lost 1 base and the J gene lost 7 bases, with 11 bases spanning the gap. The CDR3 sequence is CASSLEVVREQYF. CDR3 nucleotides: TGTGCCAGCAGCTTAGAGGTGGTCCGGGAGCAGTACTTC.